This T cell receptor (beta chain) was recovered during a study of cytomegalovirus exposure and HLA in healthy donors. General study findings and limits: Rare sequences made up most TCRs, while some public TCRs were found in many donors.

The repertoire was sequenced with immunoSEQ multiplex PCR; TCRdb's copy has only in-frame clones and lacks some. The sample holds 250,000 to 300,000 clones, almost 90% seen once. Among the 120 or so subjects of the validation cohort, separate from the roughly 600-subject first cohort, were the donors. In germline, CDR1 is SGHTA, CDR2 FQGTGA. The length of the CDR3 is 15 residues. The trim removed 3 bases at V and 4 bases at J, leaving 5 bases unmatched. With regard to this clone: Its antigen is currently unknown.

The origin of this receptor is a woman between 18 and 30 years old in good health and CMV-seronegative. The chain combines TRBV7-3 with TRBJ2-3; 9 bases line up with TRBD1. What was sequenced was PBMCs. CDR3 sequence reads: CASSFVGQGADTQYF. The CDR3, as DNA: TGTGCCAGCAGCTTTGTGGGACAGGGAGCAGATACGCAGTATTTT.